This T cell receptor (beta chain) was observed in a study of cytotoxic CD8 clonotypes in ibrutinib-treated CLL. V shed 2 bases and J shed 1 base, with 12 bases lying between them. The CDR3 has 14 residues. CDR1 is GTSNPN, CDR2 SVGIG, per germline (reference sequence). Turning to this clone: The antigen remains unidentified.

Sequenced by immunoSEQ multiplex PCR; TCRdb stores in-frame clones only, minus some. The sample lists tens of thousands of clones, about three quarters seen once, with around 50% in the top ten. Study results and caveats: Public clonotypes were rare and shrank or held steady on treatment. Clonality, elevated at ibrutinib response, dropped back toward baseline at progression.

Specimen: PBMCs, collected after 36 months of ibrutinib treatment. This chain links TRBV30 with TRBJ2-7; D possibly uses TRBD1 or TRBD2 (5 bases each). The source of this sequence is a human donor with chronic lymphocytic leukemia. CDR3 loop: CAWSPSGGSYEQYF. CDR3 nucleotides: TGTGCCTGGAGTCCCAGTGGGGGTTCCTACGAGCAGTACTTC.